Ten or more counts support the clone carrying this T cell receptor beta chain. These data originate in a study of T cells in Graves' hyperthyroidism and ophthalmopathy. What was amplified from RNA transcripts were TCR beta CDR3 regions. The HTBI primer set drove a first-round RT-PCR of the TCR CDR3. From the multiplex PCR reads, TCRdb called clonotypes with MiXCR, one entry per CDR3 protein. In the table there are hundreds of thousands of distinct CDR3 sequences, roughly 14% of which are singletons. Lactation, pregnancy, other autoimmune disease or uncontrolled infection excluded patients. Fresh peripheral blood, under 13 ml, was the source of the PBMCs. Per germline, CDR1 SGHVS and CDR2 FQNEAQ. This CDR3 has 14 amino acids. The J segment lost 8 bases and the V segment lost 4 bases, leaving 8 bases of the junction unmatched.

The specimen was blood. The chain is built from TRBV7-8 and TRBJ1-2, with 9 bases fitting TRBD1. The clonotype was recovered from a man aged 18 to 30 with Graves' ophthalmopathy. Here the CDR3 reads CASSSNTGGAGYTF. The CDR3 DNA reads TGTGCCAGCAGCTCAAACACAGGGGGCGCCGGCTACACCTTC.